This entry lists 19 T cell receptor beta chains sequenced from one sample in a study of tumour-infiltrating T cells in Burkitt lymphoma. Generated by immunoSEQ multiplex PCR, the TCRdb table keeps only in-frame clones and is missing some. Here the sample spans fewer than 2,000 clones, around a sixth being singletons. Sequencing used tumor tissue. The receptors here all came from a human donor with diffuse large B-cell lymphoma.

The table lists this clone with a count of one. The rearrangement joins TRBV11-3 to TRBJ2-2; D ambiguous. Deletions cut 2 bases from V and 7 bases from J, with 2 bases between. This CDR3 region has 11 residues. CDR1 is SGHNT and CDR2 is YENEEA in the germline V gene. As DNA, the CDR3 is TGTGCCAGCAGCTTACACGGGGAGCTGTTTTTT. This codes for CASSLHGELFF.

The CDR3 sequence: CASSPYVGSSGANVLTF. CDR3 coding DNA: TGCGCCAGCAGCCCTTACGTTGGGAGCTCTGGGGCCAACGTCCTGACTTTC. V gene TRBV4-1 combines with J gene TRBJ2-6, with D possibly being TRBD2 (5 bases). V was clipped by 4 bases and J by 0 bases, with 13 bases between them. The germline gives CDR1 MGHRA, CDR2 YSYEKL. The CDR3 is 17 amino acids.

CDR3 sequence reads: CASSAGGAGYGYTF. CDR3 sequence (DNA): TGTGCCAGCAGTGCAGGCGGCGCGGGCTATGGCTACACCTTC. This chain links TRBV6-1 with TRBJ1-2; no clear D. V lost 4 bases, J lost 4 bases, and 13 bases lay in between. This CDR3 spans 14 amino acids. Germline values: CDR1 MNHNS, CDR2 SASEGT.

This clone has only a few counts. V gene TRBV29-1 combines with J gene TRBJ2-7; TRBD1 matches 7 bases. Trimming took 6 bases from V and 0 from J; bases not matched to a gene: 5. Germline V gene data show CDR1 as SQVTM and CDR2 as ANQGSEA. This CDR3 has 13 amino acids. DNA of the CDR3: TGCAGCGTCCATTCAGGGGGCTCCTACGAGCAGTACTTC. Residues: CSVHSGGSYEQYF.

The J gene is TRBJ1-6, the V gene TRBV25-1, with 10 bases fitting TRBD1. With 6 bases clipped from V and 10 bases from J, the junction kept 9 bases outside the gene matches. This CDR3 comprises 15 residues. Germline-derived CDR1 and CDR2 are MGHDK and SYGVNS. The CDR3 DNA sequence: TGTGCCAGCAGACAGACAGGGGGCGCGGGGTCACCCCTCCACTTT. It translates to CASRQTGGAGSPLHF. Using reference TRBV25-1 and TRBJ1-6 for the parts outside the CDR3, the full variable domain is EADIYQTPRYLVIGTGKKITLECSQTMGHDKMYWYQQDPGMELHLIHYSYGVNSTEKGDLSSESTVSRIRTEHFPLTLESARPSHTSQYLCASRQTGGAGSPLHFGNGTRLTVT.

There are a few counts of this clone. In DNA, the CDR3 is TGTGCCAGCAGCGGCCTACAGGGTGTTGGCTACACCTTC. Its protein product is CASSGLQGVGYTF. The J gene is TRBJ1-2, the V gene TRBV5-4, with D possibly being TRBD1 (6 bases). The V end lost 4 bases, the J end lost 7 bases, and 14 bases lay between the germline ends. The germline V gene has CDR1 SGHNT and CDR2 YYREEE (reference sequence). CDR3 length equals 13 residues.

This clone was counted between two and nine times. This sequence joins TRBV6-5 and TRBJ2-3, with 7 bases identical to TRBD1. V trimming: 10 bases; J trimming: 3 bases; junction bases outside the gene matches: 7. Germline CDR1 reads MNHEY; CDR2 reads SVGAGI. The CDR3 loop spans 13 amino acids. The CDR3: CAIEDRFTDTQYF. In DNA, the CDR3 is TGTGCCATCGAGGACAGGTTTACAGATACGCAGTATTTT.

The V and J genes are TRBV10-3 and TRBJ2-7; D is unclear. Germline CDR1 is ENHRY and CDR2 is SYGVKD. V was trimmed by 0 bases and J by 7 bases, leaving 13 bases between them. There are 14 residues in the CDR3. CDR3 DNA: TGTGCCATCAGTGAGTCTGGACCCGAATGGGAGCAGTACTTC. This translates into CAISESGPEWEQYF.

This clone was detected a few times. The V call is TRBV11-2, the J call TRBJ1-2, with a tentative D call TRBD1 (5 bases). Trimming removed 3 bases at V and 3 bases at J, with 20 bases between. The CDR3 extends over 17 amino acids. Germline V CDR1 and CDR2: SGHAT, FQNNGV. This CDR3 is CASSFPPSSGGYYGYTF. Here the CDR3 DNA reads TGTGCCAGCAGCTTCCCACCCTCCAGCGGGGGTTACTATGGCTACACCTTC.

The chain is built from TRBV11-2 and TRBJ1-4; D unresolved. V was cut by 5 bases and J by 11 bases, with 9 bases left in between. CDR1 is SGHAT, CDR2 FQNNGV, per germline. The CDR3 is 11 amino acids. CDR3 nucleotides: TGTGCCAGCAGCCAAGGACCGAAACTGTTTTTT. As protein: CASSQGPKLFF.

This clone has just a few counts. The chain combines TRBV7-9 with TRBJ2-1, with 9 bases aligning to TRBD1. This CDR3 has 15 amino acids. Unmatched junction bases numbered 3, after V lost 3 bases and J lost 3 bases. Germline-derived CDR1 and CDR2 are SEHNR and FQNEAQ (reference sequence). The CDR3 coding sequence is TGTGCCAGCAGCTTGGACAGGGGCTACTACAATGAGCAGTTCTTC. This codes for CASSLDRGYYNEQFF.

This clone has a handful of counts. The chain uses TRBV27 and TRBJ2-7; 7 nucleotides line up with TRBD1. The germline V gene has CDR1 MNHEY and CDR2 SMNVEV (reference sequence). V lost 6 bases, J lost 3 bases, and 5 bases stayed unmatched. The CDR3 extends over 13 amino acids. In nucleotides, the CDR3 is TGTGCCAGCAGATCGGGGACAGACTACGAGCAGTACTTC. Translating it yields CASRSGTDYEQYF.

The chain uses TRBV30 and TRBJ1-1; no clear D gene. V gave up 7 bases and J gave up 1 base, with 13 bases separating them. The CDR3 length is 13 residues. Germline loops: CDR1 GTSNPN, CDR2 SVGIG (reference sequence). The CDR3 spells CASVEGSNTEAFF. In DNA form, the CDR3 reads TGTGCCTCTGTGGAGGGTTCGAACACTGAAGCTTTCTTT.

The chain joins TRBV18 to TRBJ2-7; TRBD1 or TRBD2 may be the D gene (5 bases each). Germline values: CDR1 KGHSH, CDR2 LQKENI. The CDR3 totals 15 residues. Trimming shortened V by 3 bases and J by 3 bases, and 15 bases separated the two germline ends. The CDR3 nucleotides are TGTGCCAGCTCACCCGACCGGGACGGTAACTACGAGCAGTACTTC. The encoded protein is CASSPDRDGNYEQYF.

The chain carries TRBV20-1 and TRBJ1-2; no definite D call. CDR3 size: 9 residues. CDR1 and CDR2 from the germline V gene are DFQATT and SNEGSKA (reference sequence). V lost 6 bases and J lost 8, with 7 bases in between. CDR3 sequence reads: CSALGGYTF. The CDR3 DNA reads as TGCAGTGCCTTGGGCGGCTACACCTTC.

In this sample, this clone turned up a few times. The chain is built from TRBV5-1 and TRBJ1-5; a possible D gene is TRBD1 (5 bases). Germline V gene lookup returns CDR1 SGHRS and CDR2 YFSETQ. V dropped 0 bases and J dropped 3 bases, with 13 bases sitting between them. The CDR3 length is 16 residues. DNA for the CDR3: TGCGCCAGCAGCTTGGGTATTGGGGGAAACAATCAGCCCCAGCATTTT. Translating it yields CASSLGIGGNNQPQHF.

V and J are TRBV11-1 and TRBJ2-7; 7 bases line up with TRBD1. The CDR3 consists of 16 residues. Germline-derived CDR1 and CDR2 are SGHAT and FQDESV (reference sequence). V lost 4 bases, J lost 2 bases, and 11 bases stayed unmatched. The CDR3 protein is CASSSNRGLSTYEQYF. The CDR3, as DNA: TGTGCCAGCAGCTCTAACAGGGGTTTGTCGACCTACGAGCAGTACTTC.

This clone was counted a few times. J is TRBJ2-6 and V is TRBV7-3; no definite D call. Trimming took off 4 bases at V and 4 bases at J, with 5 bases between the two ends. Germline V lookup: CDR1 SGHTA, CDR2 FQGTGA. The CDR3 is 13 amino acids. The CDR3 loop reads CASSSFGANVLTF. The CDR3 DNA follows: TGTGCCAGCAGCTCGTTCGGGGCCAACGTCCTGACTTTC.

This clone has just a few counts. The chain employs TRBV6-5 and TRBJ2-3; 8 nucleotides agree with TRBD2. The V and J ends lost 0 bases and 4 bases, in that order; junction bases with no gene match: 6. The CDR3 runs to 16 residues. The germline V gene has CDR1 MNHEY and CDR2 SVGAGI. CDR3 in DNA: TGTGCCAGCAGTTACTCGGCGGGGGGAGGGGCAGATACGCAGTATTTT. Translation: CASSYSAGGGADTQYF.